This is a list of T cell receptor beta chains from one sample in a study of blood T cell repertoires in COVID-19. Sequencing was performed with immunoSEQ multiplex PCR; in TCRdb, only in-frame clones are kept and a portion is missing. This table has about 210,000 clones, almost 85% appearing once. Sequenced material: peripheral blood. Every receptor here comes from a woman aged 45-59 years with active or convalescent COVID-19. CDR3s include the opening cysteine and the closing phenylalanine or tryptophan. D genes are given only for firm matches. Rows give clone size only sometimes, using once, few, many, or a class for an expanded clone.

v_call,cdr3_length,clone_size,j_call,d_call,cdr3_nt,cdr3_aa
TRBV12-5,13,.,TRBJ1-2,TRBD1,TGTGCTAGTGGACCGACAGGGCCCTATGGCTACACCTTC,CASGPTGPYGYTF
TRBV10-3,15,.,TRBJ2-2,TRBD1,TGTGCCGTATTGCCGGGACAGGGTAGCACCGGGGAGCTGTTTTTT,CAVLPGQGSTGELFF
TRBV19,14,.,TRBJ2-7,.,TGTGCCAGTAGTATACGGAAGGAGCGGTTCGAGCAGTACTTC,CASSIRKERFEQYF
TRBV28,14,once,TRBJ1-5,.,TGTGCCAGCAGGAGGGGAGGGAGCAATCAGCCCCAGCATTTT,CASRRGGSNQPQHF
TRBV4-1,18,.,TRBJ2-1,TRBD2,TGCGCCAGCAGCCGCTACTCGACTAGCGGGGGGAAACTCAATGAGCAGTTCTTC,CASSRYSTSGGKLNEQFF
TRBV3-1/TRBV3-2,13,.,TRBJ2-3,.,TGTGCCAGCAGCCAACGCGGGACAGATACGCAGTATTTT,CASSQRGTDTQYF
TRBV4-2,13,.,TRBJ2-1,.,TGTGCCAGCAGCCAAGAAAGGGGATTGGGGCAGTTCTTC,CASSQERGLGQFF
TRBV28,13,.,TRBJ1-2,.,TGTGCCAGCAGTTTCCGGGGTCGCTATGGCTACACCTTC,CASSFRGRYGYTF
TRBV6-5,15,.,TRBJ1-4,.,TGTGCCAGCAGTAGCAGCGGGGCAGGGGACGAAAAACTGTTTTTT,CASSSSGAGDEKLFF
TRBV5-1,13,.,TRBJ2-2,.,TGCGCCAGCAGCTTGGGACTTCACGGGGAGCTGTTTTTT,CASSLGLHGELFF
TRBV3-1/TRBV3-2,14,few,TRBJ1-5,TRBD1,TGTGCCAGCAGCCAAAGGCAGGGGGGTCAGCCCCAGCATTTT,CASSQRQGGQPQHF
TRBV7-9,16,.,TRBJ1-2,TRBD1,TGTGCCGGCAGCTTAAGACTGACAGGGCCGAACTATGGCTACACCTTC,CAGSLRLTGPNYGYTF
TRBV2,14,once,TRBJ1-2,TRBD1,TGTGCCAGCAGACCCATTGACAGGGCGGTAGGCTACACCTTC,CASRPIDRAVGYTF
TRBV12-5,12,.,TRBJ2-3,.,TGTGCTACCGCAGGAAGCACAGATACGCAGTATTTT,CATAGSTDTQYF
TRBV2,14,.,TRBJ2-5,TRBD2,TGTGCCAGCAGGCTGACTAGCGGTAAAGAGACCCAGTACTTC,CASRLTSGKETQYF
TRBV13,17,.,TRBJ2-1,TRBD2,TGTGCCAGCAGCTTAGTGGGACTAGCGGGATCTTACAATGAGCAGTTCTTC,CASSLVGLAGSYNEQFF
TRBV25-1,17,once,TRBJ2-4,.,TGTGCCAGCAGTGAATATCGGGAAGAGCTAGCCAAAAACATTCAGTACTTC,CASSEYREELAKNIQYF
TRBV3-1/TRBV3-2,15,.,TRBJ2-5,TRBD2,TGTGCCAGCAGCCAAGGGATGGGGGGGGTCGGGACCCAGTACTTC,CASSQGMGGVGTQYF
TRBV5-1,15,.,TRBJ2-3,TRBD1,TGCGCCAGCAGCCCCGGGACAGGGTACACAGATACGCAGTATTTT,CASSPGTGYTDTQYF
TRBV6-1,14,.,TRBJ1-4,.,TGTGCCAGCAGTGAAGCAGGGGTCGGAGAAAAACTGTTTTTT,CASSEAGVGEKLFF
TRBV24-1,17,.,TRBJ2-1,TRBD2,TGTGCCACCAGTGATCGGACTAGCGGACACGTATACAATGAGCAGTTCTTC,CATSDRTSGHVYNEQFF
TRBV29-1,11,.,TRBJ2-5,TRBD2,TGCAGCCCGAGGAGTCGGGAGGCCCAGTACTTC,CSPRSREAQYF
TRBV20-1,16,.,TRBJ1-5,TRBD1,TGCAGTGCTAGTCTCGGTACAGGGGAGAGTAATCAGCCCCAGCATTTT,CSASLGTGESNQPQHF
TRBV27,16,.,TRBJ2-5,TRBD2,TGTGCCAGCACCCTTGGACTAGCGGAGGAACAAGAGACCCAGTACTTC,CASTLGLAEEQETQYF
TRBV12-3/TRBV12-4,13,.,TRBJ1-5,.,TGTGCCAGCAGTTTTGGACAGAATCAGCCCCAGCATTTT,CASSFGQNQPQHF
TRBV11-1,14,.,TRBJ2-2,.,TGTGCCAGCAGCGCCGACAGGTCGCCCGGGGAGCTGTTTTTT,CASSADRSPGELFF
TRBV19,21,.,TRBJ1-2,TRBD1,TGTGCCAGTAGTACCCTCCCGGGACAGGGGGCTCTTGGCCGCACTAACTATGGCTACACCTTC,CASSTLPGQGALGRTNYGYTF
TRBV4-2,19,.,TRBJ2-5,TRBD2,TGTGCCAGCAGCCAAGAATTTTGGGGGTCGCGGGGGGGCCCAGAGACCCAGTACTTC,CASSQEFWGSRGGPETQYF
TRBV5-1,15,few,TRBJ1-2,TRBD1,TGCGCCAGCAGCTTGGATGGACAGGGTGGCTATGGCTACACCTTC,CASSLDGQGGYGYTF
TRBV13,16,.,TRBJ1-2,TRBD1,TGTGCCAGCAGCCCGGGACAGGGCACTAGGGGCTATGGCTACACCTTC,CASSPGQGTRGYGYTF
TRBV9,15,.,TRBJ2-3,.,TGTGCCAGCAGCGGCTCTGGGGGGAGCGCAGATACGCAGTATTTT,CASSGSGGSADTQYF
TRBV5-1,16,once,TRBJ2-6,TRBD1,TGCGCCAGCAGCTCGACAGGGGTCAGCGGGGCCAACGTCCTGACTTTC,CASSSTGVSGANVLTF
TRBV28,13,.,TRBJ1-2,.,TGTGCCAGCAGCCCTCCGACTTACCATGGCTACACCTTC,CASSPPTYHGYTF
TRBV11-2,14,.,TRBJ2-5,TRBD1,TGTGCCAGCAGCCCAAGGACAGGCGAAGAGACCCAGTACTTC,CASSPRTGEETQYF
TRBV19,12,.,TRBJ1-2,.,TGTGCCGGCTTGGACAGAACCTATGGCTACACCTTC,CAGLDRTYGYTF
TRBV19,15,.,TRBJ2-7,.,TGTGCCAGTAGTATTTCAGACAGCAACCTCTACGAGCAGTACTTC,CASSISDSNLYEQYF
TRBV6-5,14,.,TRBJ1-5,TRBD1,TGTGCCAGCAGCTACGACAGGGATGGGCAGCCCCAGCATTTT,CASSYDRDGQPQHF
TRBV4-1,16,.,TRBJ1-6,TRBD1,TGCGCCAGCAGCCGCCTACAGGGGGCCCAGAATTCACCCCTCCACTTT,CASSRLQGAQNSPLHF
TRBV27,15,many,TRBJ2-3,.,TGTGCCAGCAGTGCCTCAGTAGGAGGCACAGATACGCAGTATTTT,CASSASVGGTDTQYF
TRBV28,17,.,TRBJ1-2,.,TGTGCCAGCAGACTACCCCCCGGGGGAGCTGGTAGCAATGGCTACACCTTC,CASRLPPGGAGSNGYTF
TRBV12-3/TRBV12-4,12,.,TRBJ1-5,.,TGTGCCAGCAGTTCGCGGAATCAGCCCCAGCATTTT,CASSSRNQPQHF
TRBV2,13,few,TRBJ1-4,.,TGTGCCAGCAGTGATTTGGGCCTGGAAAAACTGTTTTTT,CASSDLGLEKLFF
TRBV27,17,.,TRBJ1-6,.,TGTGCCAGCAGTCGACGGACTGAATCTTACTATAATTCACCCCTCCACTTT,CASSRRTESYYNSPLHF
TRBV24-1,15,.,TRBJ2-1,TRBD2,TGTGCCACCAGTGATTCCGGGACTAGCGGGAATGAGCAGTTCTTC,CATSDSGTSGNEQFF
TRBV5-1,18,.,TRBJ2-1,TRBD2,TGCGCCAGCAGCTCCACAGGGTCGGGAGCGGGGGCCTACAATGAGCAGTTCTTC,CASSSTGSGAGAYNEQFF
TRBV12-5,16,.,TRBJ2-2,TRBD1,TGTGCTAGTGGTTTCAACAGGGGAGTGAACACCGGGGAGCTGTTTTTT,CASGFNRGVNTGELFF